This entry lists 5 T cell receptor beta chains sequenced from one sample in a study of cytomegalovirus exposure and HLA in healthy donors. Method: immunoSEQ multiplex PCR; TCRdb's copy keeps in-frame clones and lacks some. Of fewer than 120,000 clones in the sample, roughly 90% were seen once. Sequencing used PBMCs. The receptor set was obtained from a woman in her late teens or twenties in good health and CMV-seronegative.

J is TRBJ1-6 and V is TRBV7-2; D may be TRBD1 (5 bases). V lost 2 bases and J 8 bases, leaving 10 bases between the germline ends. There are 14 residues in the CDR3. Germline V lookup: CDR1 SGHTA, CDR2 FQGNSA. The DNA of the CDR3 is TGTGCCAGCAGCTTATTGACAGAGTATTCACCCCTCCACTTT. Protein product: CASSLLTEYSPLHF.

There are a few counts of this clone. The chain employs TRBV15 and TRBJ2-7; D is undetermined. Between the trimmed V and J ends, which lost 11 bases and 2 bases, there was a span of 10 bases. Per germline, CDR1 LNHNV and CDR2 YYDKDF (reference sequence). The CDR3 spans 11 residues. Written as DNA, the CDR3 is TGTGCCGTGGGTGAGGCCTACGAGCAGTACTTC. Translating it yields CAVGEAYEQYF.

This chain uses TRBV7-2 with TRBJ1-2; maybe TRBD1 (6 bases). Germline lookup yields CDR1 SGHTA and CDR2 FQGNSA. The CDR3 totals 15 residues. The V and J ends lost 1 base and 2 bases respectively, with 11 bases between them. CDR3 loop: CASSLGGQLNYGYTF. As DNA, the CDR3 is TGTGCCAGCAGCTTAGGCGGACAGTTGAACTATGGCTACACCTTC.

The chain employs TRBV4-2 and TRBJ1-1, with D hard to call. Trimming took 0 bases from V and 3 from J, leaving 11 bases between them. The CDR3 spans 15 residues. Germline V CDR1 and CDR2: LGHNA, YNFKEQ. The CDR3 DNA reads TGTGCCAGCAGCCAAGATCCCAGCGTTGACACTGAAGCTTTCTTT. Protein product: CASSQDPSVDTEAFF.

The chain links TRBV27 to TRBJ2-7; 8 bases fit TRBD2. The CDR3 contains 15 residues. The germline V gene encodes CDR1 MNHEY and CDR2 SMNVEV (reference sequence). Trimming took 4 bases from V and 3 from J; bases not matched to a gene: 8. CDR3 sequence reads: CASSSLNGGDYEQYF. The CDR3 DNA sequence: TGTGCCAGCAGTTCGCTCAACGGGGGGGACTACGAGCAGTACTTC.